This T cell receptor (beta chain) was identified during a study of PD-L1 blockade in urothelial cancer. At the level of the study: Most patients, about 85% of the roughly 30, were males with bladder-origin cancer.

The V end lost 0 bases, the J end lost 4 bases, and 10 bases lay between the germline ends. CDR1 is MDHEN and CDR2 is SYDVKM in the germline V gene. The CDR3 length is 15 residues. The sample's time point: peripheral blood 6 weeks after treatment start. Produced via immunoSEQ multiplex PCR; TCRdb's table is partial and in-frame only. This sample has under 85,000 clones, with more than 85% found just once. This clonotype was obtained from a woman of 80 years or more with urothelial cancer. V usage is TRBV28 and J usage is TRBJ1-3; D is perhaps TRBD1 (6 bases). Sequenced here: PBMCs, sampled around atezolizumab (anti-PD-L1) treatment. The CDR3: CASSLWDRQGNTIYF. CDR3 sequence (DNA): TGTGCCAGCAGTTTATGGGACAGACAAGGAAACACCATATATTTT. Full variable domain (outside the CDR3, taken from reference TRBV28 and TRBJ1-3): DVKVTQSSRYLVKRTGEKVFLECVQDMDHENMFWYRQDPGLGLRLIYFSYDVKMKEKGDIPEGYSVSREKKERFSLILESASTNQTSMYLCASSLWDRQGNTIYFGEGSWLTVV.